This TCR beta chain stems from a study of blood T cell repertoires in COVID-19. On the study more broadly: Some COVID-19 samples were acute and others convalescent; all came from the United States, Italy and Spain.

Germline-derived CDR1 and CDR2 are SGHRS and YFSETQ. There are 14 residues in the CDR3. The V and J ends lost 2 bases and 5 bases respectively, with 13 bases between them. Only in-frame clones appear in the TCRdb table, and some are missing; sequencing was by immunoSEQ multiplex PCR. The repertoire holds 350,000 to 550,000 clones, around nine tenths seen once, with approximately 2% in the top ten. In assigning cohorts, the study relied on participant-reported clinical history. This chain connects TRBV5-1 to TRBJ2-5; unclear D gene. This clonotype was obtained from a woman between 18 and 29 years old with acute COVID-19. Sequenced sample: PBMCs or T cells enriched from blood (not recorded which). Written as DNA, the CDR3 is TGCGCCAGCAGCTTTGTTGGAGTTGGGGAGACCCAGTACTTC. The encoded protein is CASSFVGVGETQYF.